These 31 T cell receptor beta chains originate from one sample sequenced in a study of blood T cell repertoires in COVID-19. Libraries were prepared by immunoSEQ multiplex PCR; TCRdb keeps only in-frame clonotypes and omits some of them. The data show 300,000 to 450,000 clones, more than 75% seen once. Input material: peripheral blood. Receptors originate from a woman aged 25 to 45 with COVID-19, enrolled during active disease.

The V call is TRBV5-1, the J call TRBJ1-1, with D possibly being TRBD1 (6 bases). V lost 1 base and J 0 bases, leaving 7 bases between the germline ends. Per the germline V gene, CDR1 is SGHRS and CDR2 is YFSETQ. The CDR3 sequence is 14 residues long. The CDR3: CASSLRQVNTEAFF. CDR3 sequence (DNA): TGCGCCAGCAGCTTGAGACAGGTGAACACTGAAGCTTTCTTT.

As regards this clone: The junction shows a germline mismatch at one end, possibly a read error. This rearrangement joins TRBV30 to TRBJ2-7; 13 positions agree with TRBD2. Germline-derived CDR1 and CDR2 are GTSNPN and SVGIG (reference sequence). This CDR3 is 12 amino acids long. This CDR3 is CAWKGTSGIRDF. CDR3 sequence (DNA): TGTGCCTGGAAGGGGACTAGCGGGATAAGGGACTTC.

The chain couples TRBV3-1 (or the pseudogene TRBV3-2) to TRBJ2-7; 8 bases match TRBD1. This CDR3 has 15 amino acids. V dropped 6 bases and J dropped 4; count of bases not matched to a gene: 11. Germline assignment: CDR1 LGHDT and CDR2 YNNKEL (reference sequence). The CDR3 DNA reads as TGTGCCAGCAGTCGACAGGGGACCAACTCATACGAGCAGTACTTC. It encodes CASSRQGTNSYEQYF.

The V call is TRBV28, the J call TRBJ2-5; 7 nucleotides agree with TRBD2. The CDR3 is 13 amino acids. The germline gives CDR1 MDHEN, CDR2 SYDVKM. Losses at the gene ends were 7 bases for V and 5 bases for J; bases not matched to a gene: 7. The CDR3 reads CASTGRGSETQYF. CDR3 coding DNA: TGTGCCAGCACAGGGAGGGGTTCGGAGACCCAGTACTTC.

A single count supports this clone. V is TRBV2 and J is TRBJ2-5; D might be TRBD1 (6 bases). Germline CDR1 and CDR2: SNHLY and FYNNEI. This CDR3 region has 13 residues. V was clipped by 5 bases and J by 4 bases, with 11 bases between them. The CDR3 DNA reads as TGTGCCAGCAGTATACTAGGGGGAGAGACCCAGTACTTC. This translates into CASSILGGETQYF. Variable domain in full (rest from reference TRBV2 and TRBJ2-5): EPEVTQTPSHQVTQMGQEVILRCVPISNHLYFYWYRQILGQKVEFLVSFYNNEISEKSEIFDDQFSVERPDGSNFTLKIRSTKLEDSAMYFCASSILGGETQYFGPGTRLLVL.

The gene calls are TRBV18 and TRBJ1-2; D uncertain. The CDR3 totals 12 residues. Germline loops: CDR1 KGHSH, CDR2 LQKENI. V was shortened by 3 bases and J by 6 bases, with 8 bases between the two germline ends. For the CDR3, the DNA is TGTGCCAGCTCACCGGGAGCCGATGGCTACACCTTC. Protein sequence: CASSPGADGYTF.

The chain couples TRBV21-1 to TRBJ2-7; TRBD2, the D gene given by the table, was not confirmed from the DNA. TRBV21-1 is a pseudogene locus. The CDR3 is made up of 14 amino acids. CDR3 loop: CASSKGVAHYEQYF. For the CDR3, the DNA is TGTGCCAGCAGCAAAGGGGTAGCCCACTACGAGCAGTACTTC.

The chain joins TRBV5-1 to TRBJ2-2; a weak D match, TRBD1 (5 bases). Trimming removed 2 bases at V and 5 bases at J, with 7 bases between. This CDR3 has 13 amino acids. In germline, CDR1 is SGHRS, CDR2 YFSETQ. CDR3 sequence reads: CASSLKGTGELFF. DNA of the CDR3: TGCGCCAGCAGCTTAAAGGGGACCGGGGAGCTGTTTTTT.

This sequence joins TRBV28 and TRBJ1-4; D not certain. Germline lookup yields CDR1 MDHEN and CDR2 SYDVKM. V shed 8 bases and J shed 2 bases, with 3 bases lying between them. CDR3 length equals 11 residues. The CDR3 reads CASSTNEKLFF. The DNA for the CDR3 is TGTGCCAGCTCTACTAATGAAAAACTGTTTTTT. Looking up the rest from reference TRBV28 and TRBJ1-4 gives the full variable domain: DVKVTQSSRYLVKRTGEKVFLECVQDMDHENMFWYRQDPGLGLRLIYFSYDVKMKEKGDIPEGYSVSREKKERFSLILESASTNQTSMYLCASSTNEKLFFGSGTQLSVL.

This chain connects TRBV27 to TRBJ2-1; 14 bases match TRBD2. The V gene's germline CDR1 is MNHEY and CDR2 SMNVEV (reference sequence). V dropped 5 bases and J dropped 4; count of bases not matched to a gene: 4. The CDR3 runs to 16 residues. The CDR3 nucleotides are TGTGCCAGCAGTCCCGGACTAGCGGGAGGATACAATGAGCAGTTCTTC. This sequence encodes CASSPGLAGGYNEQFF.

The chain recombines TRBV9 with TRBJ1-2; TRBD1 is a possible D gene (6 bases). Trimming took off 5 bases at V and 4 bases at J, with 12 bases between the two ends. The CDR3 is 13 amino acids. Germline V gives CDR1 SGDLS, CDR2 YYNGEE. For the CDR3, the DNA is TGTGCCAGCAGAGGGGGACCGACCTATGGCTACACCTTC. Translating it yields CASRGGPTYGYTF.

This clone was detected many times. One junction end does not reproduce the germline sequence, and a read error may be involved. J is TRBJ2-7 and V is TRBV6-5; 11 bases agree with TRBD2. Germline V lookup: CDR1 MNHEY, CDR2 SVGAGI. The CDR3 is 13 residues long. Written as DNA, the CDR3 is TGTGCCAGCAGTTACGGGGCTAGCGGGAGGTTGGCCTTC. This encodes CASSYGASGRLAF.

The V and J genes are TRBV5-6 and TRBJ2-3; TRBD2 matches 10 bases. Per the germline V gene, CDR1 is SGHDT and CDR2 is YYEEEE. Trimming removed 1 base from V and 3 bases from J; junction bases left unmatched: 5. This CDR3 spans 16 amino acids. CDR3 loop: CASSLPSGSTTDTQYF. The CDR3 DNA follows: TGTGCCAGCAGCTTGCCTAGCGGGAGTACTACAGATACGCAGTATTTT.

The gene calls are TRBV6-5 and TRBJ2-7; D is possibly TRBD2 (6 bases). V was pared by 10 bases and J by 3 bases, with 10 bases between. Germline lookup yields CDR1 MNHEY and CDR2 SVGAGI. The CDR3 covers 11 residues. This CDR3 is CATGSGYEQYF. The CDR3 DNA sequence: TGTGCCACCGGTAGCGGCTACGAGCAGTACTTC.

The chain combines TRBV19 with TRBJ2-7; TRBD2 matches 7 bases. Per the germline V gene, CDR1 is LNHDA and CDR2 is SQIVND (reference sequence). The CDR3 consists of 14 residues. V shed 3 bases, J shed 3 bases, and the junction held 5 bases outside the gene matches. The CDR3 sequence: CASSIGAGVYEQYF. The CDR3 DNA follows: TGTGCCAGTAGTATTGGGGCGGGAGTCTACGAGCAGTACTTC.

The gene calls are TRBV21-1 and TRBJ2-7; the tabulated D call, TRBD1, remains unverified against the DNA. TRBV21-1 is a pseudogene segment. The CDR3 loop spans 16 amino acids. The CDR3 DNA reads TGTGCCAGCAGCAAAGTAAACAGGAGAAGCTCCTACGAGCAGTACTTC. It translates to CASSKVNRRSSYEQYF.

The V and J genes are TRBV19 and TRBJ1-1, with 8 bases identical to TRBD1. The CDR3 is made up of 14 amino acids. CDR1 LNHDA and CDR2 SQIVND come from the germline V gene (reference sequence). V was clipped by 5 bases and J by 3 bases; unmatched bases: 5. CDR3: CASSHRGDDTEAFF. In DNA form, the CDR3 reads TGTGCCAGTAGTCACAGGGGGGATGACACTGAAGCTTTCTTT.

The chain links TRBV2 to TRBJ2-7, with D tentatively TRBD2 (6 bases). Germline CDR1 is SNHLY and CDR2 is FYNNEI. V lost 4 bases to trimming and J lost 4 bases, with 14 bases between them. CDR3 length equals 14 residues. The CDR3 here is CASSVGGRSYEQYF. The CDR3 DNA is TGTGCCAGCAGTGTTGGGGGGAGGTCTTACGAGCAGTACTTC.

This clone has only one observation. CDR3 region: CASRRPGQGRNTEAFF. As DNA, the CDR3 is TGCGCCAGCAGGCGACCGGGACAGGGAAGGAACACTGAAGCTTTCTTT. The chain employs TRBV5-1 and TRBJ1-1, with 9 bases matching TRBD1. The CDR3 is 16 amino acids. V was clipped by 5 bases and J by 1 base; unmatched bases: 9. Looked up from germline, CDR1 is SGHRS and CDR2 is YFSETQ.

The genes are TRBV10-2 and TRBJ2-1; perhaps TRBD2 as D (5 bases). V was trimmed by 6 bases and J by 4 bases, leaving 7 bases between them. This CDR3 spans 12 amino acids. The germline V gene encodes CDR1 WSHSY and CDR2 SAAADI. DNA for the CDR3: TGCGCCAGCAGCGGCGGGTACAATGAGCAGTTCTTC. This encodes CASSGGYNEQFF.

V gene TRBV28 combines with J gene TRBJ1-5; D possibly corresponds to TRBD1 (6 bases). The V gene lost 4 bases and the J gene lost 5 bases, with 12 bases spanning the gap. The CDR3 is 14 residues long. Per germline, CDR1 MDHEN and CDR2 SYDVKM. The CDR3: CASSSTGLDQPQHF. In DNA form, the CDR3 reads TGTGCCAGCAGTTCCACAGGGTTGGATCAGCCCCAGCATTTT.

The chain carries TRBV6-5 and TRBJ1-5; 7 bases agree with TRBD1. Germline-derived CDR1 and CDR2 are MNHEY and SVGAGI. This CDR3 has 14 amino acids. The V and J ends lost 5 bases and 2 bases, in that order; junction bases with no gene match: 3. The CDR3 nucleotides are TGTGCCAGCAGTAGACAGGGAGGCAATCAGCCCCAGCATTTT. This translates into CASSRQGGNQPQHF.

The gene calls are TRBV30 and TRBJ2-5; 9 positions match TRBD1. Germline V CDR1 and CDR2: GTSNPN, SVGIG (reference sequence). With V trimmed by 0 bases and J by 5 bases, 7 bases remained unmatched. This CDR3 is 15 amino acids long. The CDR3 DNA is TGTGCCTGGAGTGTAGGAGGACAGGGGTGGGAGACCCAGTACTTC. Encoded protein: CAWSVGGQGWETQYF.

This sequence joins TRBV6-6 and TRBJ2-5; TRBD2 matches at 11 bases. CDR1 and CDR2 from the germline V gene are MNHNY and SVGAGI (reference sequence). J was trimmed by 1 base and V by 6 bases; bases with no gene match: 1. The CDR3 has 14 amino acids. The CDR3 here is CASRLAGGQETQYF. In nucleotides, the CDR3 is TGTGCCAGCAGGCTAGCGGGGGGCCAAGAGACCCAGTACTTC.

This sequence joins TRBV9 and TRBJ2-7, with TRBD2 matching over 8 bases. V trimming: 4 bases; J trimming: 7 bases; junction bases outside the gene matches: 13. There are 15 residues in the CDR3. Germline V gene sequence: CDR1 SGDLS, CDR2 YYNGEE. CDR3 nucleotide sequence: TGTGCCAGCAGCACCTCGGGAGGGGGAGCCGGAGAGCAGTACTTC. It is translated as CASSTSGGGAGEQYF. Combining the CDR3 with reference TRBV9 and TRBJ2-7 gives the whole variable domain DSGVTQTPKHLITATGQRVTLRCSPRSGDLSVYWYQQSLDQGLQFLIQYYNGEERAKGNILERFSAQQFPDLHSELNLSSLELGDSALYFCASSTSGGGAGEQYFGPGTRLTVT.

The chain carries TRBV19 and TRBJ2-2; perhaps TRBD1 as D (6 bases). V lost 3 bases, J lost 4 bases, and 12 bases lay in between. CDR3 length: 15 amino acids. Germline V gene data show CDR1 as LNHDA and CDR2 as SQIVND (reference sequence). CDR3 protein: CASSMVGGSTGELFF. The CDR3 nucleotides read TGTGCCAGTAGTATGGTAGGGGGTTCCACCGGGGAGCTGTTTTTT.

The genes are TRBV7-5 and TRBJ1-5. TRBV7-5 is recorded as a pseudogene. The CDR3 is 19 amino acids. The CDR3 spells CARTQMVGSTPGGHQPQHF. DNA for the CDR3: TGTGCCAGAACCCAAATGGTGGGATCAACCCCCGGAGGCCATCAGCCCCAGCATTTT.

This chain joins TRBV5-1 and TRBJ2-1; 11 bases match TRBD2. The trim removed 0 bases at V and 4 bases at J, leaving 9 bases unmatched. Germline V gene data show CDR1 as SGHRS and CDR2 as YFSETQ. This CDR3 comprises 18 residues. DNA of the CDR3: TGCGCCAGCAGCTTGGGGTTGCTAGCGGGAGGTTCATACAATGAGCAGTTCTTC. Its translation: CASSLGLLAGGSYNEQFF.

The chain has TRBV5-6 and TRBJ2-7; possibly TRBD1 for D (5 bases). The ends were cut back, 4 bases at V and 7 bases at J, with 12 bases in the middle. Germline values: CDR1 SGHDT, CDR2 YYEEEE. The CDR3 has 12 residues. The CDR3 DNA is TGTGCCAGCAGCCTTAGGGGTGGAGAGCAGTACTTC. It codes for CASSLRGGEQYF.

The rearrangement links TRBV5-1 to TRBJ2-5; 13 nucleotides align to TRBD2. V shed 0 bases and J 1 base; nucleotides not matched to a gene: 3. Per germline, CDR1 SGHRS and CDR2 YFSETQ. The CDR3 is made up of 17 amino acids. The CDR3 DNA is TGCGCCAGCAGCTTGGGACTAGCGGGAGGCTTCCAAGAGACCCAGTACTTC. This codes for CASSLGLAGGFQETQYF.

This rearrangement joins TRBV5-4 to TRBJ2-3; D uncertain. This CDR3 contains 15 residues. Germline lookup yields CDR1 SGHNT and CDR2 YYREEE (reference sequence). The V end lost 4 bases, the J end lost 2 bases, and 14 bases lay between the germline ends. The CDR3 coding sequence is TGTGCCAGCAGCCGAACCCTACAGTACACAGATACGCAGTATTTT. Its translation is CASSRTLQYTDTQYF.